This T cell receptor (beta chain) was identified in a study of lymphopenia after photon versus proton radiotherapy. About this clone itself: Its antigen is unknown.

In germline, CDR1 is SNHLY, CDR2 FYNNEI. Trimming took 3 bases from V and 4 from J, leaving 9 bases between them. CDR3 length: 13 amino acids. Clones were sequenced by immunoSEQ multiplex PCR, and TCRdb holds only the in-frame ones, with some missing. The sample has 52,000 or so clones; about 92% are singletons. Points from the study as a whole: Better survival with proton therapy was suggested as possible, not demonstrated. Proton therapy kept repertoires fairly stable, unlike photons, which gained effector/memory cells. In patients who died, overall survival fell as post-nadir TCR diversity dropped more.

The chain uses TRBV2 and TRBJ2-5; tentatively, D is TRBD2 (6 bases). This TCR derives from a woman aged 35 to 49 with cholangiocarcinoma. This specimen consisted of peripheral blood, obtained from a patient treated with photon-based radiotherapy. The CDR3 here is CASSEGGIETQYF. The CDR3 DNA reads TGTGCCAGCAGTGAGGGCGGGATAGAGACCCAGTACTTC.